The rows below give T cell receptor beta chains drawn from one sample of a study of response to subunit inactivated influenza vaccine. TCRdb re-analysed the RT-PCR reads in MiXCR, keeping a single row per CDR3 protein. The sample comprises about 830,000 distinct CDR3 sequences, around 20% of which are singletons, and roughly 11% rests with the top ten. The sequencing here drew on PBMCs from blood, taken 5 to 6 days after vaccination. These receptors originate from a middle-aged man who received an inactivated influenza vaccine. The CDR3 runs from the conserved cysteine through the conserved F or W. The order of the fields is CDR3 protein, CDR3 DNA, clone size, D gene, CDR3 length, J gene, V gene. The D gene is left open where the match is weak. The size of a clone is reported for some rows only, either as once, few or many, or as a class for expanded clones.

CDR3: CASSPLTSVTGELFF; DNA: TGTGCCAGCTCACCTCTGACTAGCGTCACCGGGGAGCTGTTTTTT; size: -; D: TRBD2; length: 15; J: TRBJ2-2; V: TRBV18
CDR3: CASSLALARGGGYTF; DNA: TGTGCCAGCAGCTTAGCGCTTGCCAGGGGAGGTGGCTACACCTTC; size: few; D: -; length: 15; J: TRBJ1-2; V: TRBV7-2
CDR3: CASSLAHYFPELGNEQFF; DNA: TGTGCCAGCAGCTTAGCCCACTATTTCCCGGAGCTGGGGAATGAGCAGTTCTTC; size: -; D: -; length: 18; J: TRBJ2-1; V: TRBV7-6
CDR3: CASSLGRSASGSYEQYF; DNA: TGTGCCAGCAGCTTAGGAAGGTCGGCTAGCGGCTCCTACGAGCAGTACTTC; size: -; D: TRBD2; length: 17; J: TRBJ2-7; V: TRBV7-2
CDR3: CASSQPTGDRSNTEAFF; DNA: TGCGCCAGCAGCCAACCTACCGGGGACAGGAGTAACACTGAAGCTTTCTTT; size: few; D: TRBD1; length: 17; J: TRBJ1-1; V: TRBV4-1
CDR3: CASSLASGGANEQFF; DNA: TGTGCCAGCAGCTTAGCAAGCGGGGGGGCGAATGAGCAGTTCTTC; size: few; D: TRBD2; length: 15; J: TRBJ2-1; V: TRBV7-8
CDR3: CSASGTPEGLHEQFF; DNA: TGCAGCGCTTCCGGGACTCCTGAAGGTCTCCATGAGCAGTTCTTC; size: many; D: -; length: 15; J: TRBJ2-1; V: TRBV29-1
CDR3: CAISPRGGESQYF; DNA: TGTGCCATCAGTCCCCGCGGAGGGGAATCTCAGTACTTC; size: -; D: -; length: 13; J: TRBJ2-4; V: TRBV10-3
CDR3: CASSSRTPITQYF; DNA: TGTGCCAGCAGTTCCAGGACTCCAATAACGCAGTATTTT; size: few; D: -; length: 13; J: TRBJ2-3; V: TRBV27
CDR3: CAISESGQGYYEQYF; DNA: TGTGCCATCAGTGAGTCGGGACAGGGTTACTACGAGCAGTACTTC; size: few; D: TRBD1; length: 15; J: TRBJ2-7; V: TRBV10-3
CDR3: CASSLEDSPLVDEQYF; DNA: TGTGCCAGCAGCTTAGAGGACAGCCCCCTTGTAGACGAGCAGTACTTC; size: -; D: -; length: 16; J: TRBJ2-7; V: TRBV7-2
CDR3: CASSLVGALTYNEQFF; DNA: TGTGCCAGCAGCTTAGTTGGGGCCCTAACCTACAATGAGCAGTTCTTC; size: few; D: -; length: 16; J: TRBJ2-1; V: TRBV7-2
CDR3: CASSPSRAATALNTEAFF; DNA: TGTGCCAGCTCACCGAGCCGGGCCGCGACGGCCCTGAACACTGAAGCTTTCTTT; size: few; D: -; length: 18; J: TRBJ1-1; V: TRBV18
CDR3: CASSQARGETQYF; DNA: TGCGCCAGCAGCCAGGCTCGAGGGGAGACCCAGTACTTC; size: -; D: -; length: 13; J: TRBJ2-5; V: TRBV4-3
CDR3: CASSVAGGLNTEAFF; DNA: TGTGCCAGCAGCGTAGCTGGGGGGTTGAACACTGAAGCTTTCTTT; size: -; D: -; length: 15; J: TRBJ1-1; V: TRBV9
CDR3: CSAPWDSQETQYF; DNA: TGCAGTGCCCCATGGGACTCCCAAGAGACCCAGTACTTC; size: -; D: -; length: 13; J: TRBJ2-5; V: TRBV20-1
CDR3: CASSLMPGLAGSYEQYF; DNA: TGTGCCAGCAGCTTAATGCCGGGACTAGCGGGCTCCTACGAGCAGTACTTC; size: -; D: TRBD2; length: 17; J: TRBJ2-7; V: TRBV11-2
CDR3: CASSPRRSLPPDTEAFF; DNA: TGTGCCAGCAGCCCACGGCGCTCCCTGCCCCCCGACACTGAAGCTTTCTTT; size: many; D: -; length: 17; J: TRBJ1-1; V: TRBV5-5
CDR3: CASSFGTAGTEAFF; DNA: TGTGCCAGCAGTTTCGGGACTGCAGGGACTGAAGCTTTCTTT; size: -; D: -; length: 14; J: TRBJ1-1; V: TRBV5-6
CDR3: CASSGEGRAYGYTF; DNA: TGTGCCAGCAGTGGGGAGGGTCGGGCCTATGGCTACACCTTC; size: few; D: -; length: 14; J: TRBJ1-2; V: TRBV25-1
CDR3: CASSPNRDHEAFF; DNA: TGTGCCAGCTCGCCTAACCGGGACCACGAAGCTTTCTTT; size: -; D: -; length: 13; J: TRBJ1-1; V: TRBV18
CDR3: CASSVLGTGGSGELFF; DNA: TGTGCCAGCAGCGTACTCGGGACAGGGGGCTCCGGGGAGCTGTTTTTT; size: few; D: TRBD1; length: 16; J: TRBJ2-2; V: TRBV9